The 9 T cell receptor beta chains below come from one sample, sequenced in a study of prognosis after radiotherapy for stage I lung cancer. TCR beta CDR3 amplification from genomic DNA was performed by two-round multiplex PCR. The authors ran first-round PCR with primers specific to each TRBV and TRBJ gene. One entry per CDR3 protein, called by TCRdb with MiXCR from the multiplex PCR reads. The table shows under 20,000 distinct CDR3 sequences, with 44% occurring only once. Sequenced material: PBMCs, taken before or after stereotactic body radiation therapy (not recorded which). These receptors originate from a donor over 45 with non-small cell lung cancer.

This clonotype was recorded many times. The V gene is TRBV7-9, the J gene TRBJ2-1, with unresolved D. Trimming pared 5 bases from V and 6 bases from J, leaving 11 bases between. In germline, CDR1 is SEHNR, CDR2 FQNEAQ (reference sequence). This CDR3 contains 13 residues. This CDR3 is CASSPGRSNEQFF. The CDR3 DNA is TGTGCCAGCAGCCCCGGCCGGAGCAATGAGCAGTTCTTC.

This clonotype was recorded at least ten times. The chain recombines TRBV20-1 with TRBJ2-4, with 9 nucleotides matching TRBD2. J was trimmed by 3 bases and V by 5 bases; bases with no gene match: 11. The V gene's germline CDR1 is DFQATT and CDR2 SNEGSKA (reference sequence). The CDR3 consists of 16 residues. This CDR3 reads CSASWLAGMGKNIQYF. In DNA, the CDR3 is TGCAGTGCTTCCTGGCTAGCGGGGATGGGCAAAAACATTCAGTACTTC.

On this clonotype: A far larger clone differs by one base, so this is likely a read error. This chain connects TRBV7-9 to TRBJ1-5; no definite D call. The CDR3 totals 15 residues. Trimming removed 2 bases at V and 2 bases at J, with 10 bases between. In germline, CDR1 is SEHNR, CDR2 FQNEAQ (reference sequence). The CDR3 protein is CASSLKRSCNQPQHF. In DNA, the CDR3 is TGTGCCAGCAGCTTAAAAAGGTCTTGCAATCAGCCCCAGCATTTT. Together with reference TRBV7-9 and TRBJ1-5, the CDR3 gives the full variable domain: DTGVSQNPRHKITKRGQNVTFRCDPISEHNRLYWYRQTLGQGPEFLTYFQNEAQLEKSRLLSDRFSAERPKGSFSTLEIQRTEQGDSAMYLCASSLKRSCNQPQHFGDGTRLSIL.

A note on this clonotype: A much larger clone differs by one base, so this may be a read error. The rearrangement links TRBV28 to TRBJ2-4, with D possibly being TRBD1 or TRBD2 (6 bases each). This CDR3 has 15 residues. Trimming took 6 bases from V and 10 from J, leaving 22 bases between them. Germline V gene lookup returns CDR1 MDHEN and CDR2 SYDVKM. The CDR3 loop is CASSQTDGGGQIQYF. CDR3 in DNA: TGTGCCAGCAGCCAAACCGACGGAGGGGGACAAATTCAGTACTTC.

This clonotype was seen at least ten times. The chain has TRBV3-1 and TRBJ2-1, with 8 bases fitting TRBD2. This CDR3 has 13 amino acids. V shed 0 bases and J 13 bases; nucleotides not matched to a gene: 5. Germline assignment: CDR1 LGHDT and CDR2 YNNKEL (reference sequence). In nucleotides, the CDR3 is TGTGCCAGCAGCCAAGACCGGGGGGGCGTTCAGTTCTTC. This sequence encodes CASSQDRGGVQFF.

Concerning this clonotype itself: This probably arose from a read error, given a far larger clone one base away. The chain couples TRBV7-9 to TRBJ2-2; 9 bases are a match to TRBD1. Germline CDR1 is SEHNR and CDR2 is FQNEAQ (reference sequence). The length of the CDR3 is 17 residues. DNA of the CDR3: TGTGCCAGCAGCTCCACACCGGGACAGGGCGACACCTGGGAGCTGTTTTTT. The encoded protein is CASSSTPGQGDTWELFF.

This clonotype has a count of ten or more. The rearrangement uses TRBV9 and TRBJ2-7, with 7 bases aligning to TRBD1. This CDR3 comprises 15 residues. Trimming cost V 1 base and J 1 base; bases outside gene matches: 5. CDR1 is SGDLS and CDR2 is YYNGEE in the germline V gene. CDR3 amino acids: CASSVSPGGSYEQYF. In DNA, the CDR3 is TGTGCCAGCAGCGTAAGTCCAGGGGGTTCCTACGAGCAGTACTTC.

J is TRBJ2-7 and V is TRBV20-1; 7 bases map to TRBD1. This CDR3 contains 13 residues. The germline V gene encodes CDR1 DFQATT and CDR2 SNEGSKA (reference sequence). The V gene end was trimmed by 2 bases and the J gene end by 4 bases; junction bases not matched to a gene: 5. CDR3 coding DNA: TGCAGTGCTAGAAGCAAGGGGGCATACGAGCAGTACTTC. This translates into CSARSKGAYEQYF.

V is TRBV6-2 or TRBV6-3 and J is TRBJ2-1; D not certain. Germline V gene lookup returns CDR1 MNHEY and CDR2 SVGEGT. The CDR3 is 15 residues long. V was shortened by 4 bases and J by 0 bases, with 10 bases between the two germline ends. The DNA for the CDR3 is TGTGCCAGCAGTTGGTTGGTGAGCTCCTACAATGAGCAGTTCTTC. It translates to CASSWLVSSYNEQFF.